The 5 T cell receptor beta chains listed next were all sequenced from one sample in a study of T-cell memory formation after mild COVID-19. TCRdb analysed the 5' RACE reads with MiXCR anew, one entry per CDR3 protein. The sample holds some 330,000 distinct CDR3 sequences, around 21% seen once. Sequencing was carried out using PBMCs or a T cell subset sorted from them (not recorded which). The receptors come from an adult woman who had mild COVID-19 (a few samples of this study predate the infection). Cell type and time point are not known.

This clonotype was recorded a few times. V and J are TRBV25-1 and TRBJ2-7; D is unclear. CDR1 is MGHDK and CDR2 is SYGVNS in the germline V gene. The CDR3 runs 11 residues. The ends were cut back, 7 bases at V and 6 bases at J, with 10 bases in the middle. DNA of the CDR3: TGTGCCAGCACCCTCACTGGCGAGCAGTACTTC. Its translation is CASTLTGEQYF.

This clonotype has more than one count but fewer than ten. The chain uses TRBV9 and TRBJ2-2; D is possibly TRBD2 (6 bases). The CDR3 sequence is 15 residues long. Deletions cut 0 bases from V and 6 bases from J, with 12 bases between. CDR1 SGDLS and CDR2 YYNGEE come from the germline V gene. Here the CDR3 DNA reads TGTGCCAGCAGCGTAGACCCTATAGCGGCCGGGGAGCTGTTTTTT. This codes for CASSVDPIAAGELFF.

This clonotype has more than one count but fewer than ten. V gene TRBV6-5 combines with J gene TRBJ1-1; D gene ambiguous. V gave up 7 bases and J gave up 0 bases, with 15 bases separating them. The CDR3 loop spans 15 amino acids. Germline assignment: CDR1 MNHEY and CDR2 SVGAGI. The CDR3 DNA follows: TGTGCCAGCAATTGGAGGCCCGGGGTGAACACTGAAGCTTTCTTT. Translated, it gives CASNWRPGVNTEAFF.

The V call is TRBV5-1, the J call TRBJ1-1; D is possibly TRBD1 (5 bases). The germline V gene encodes CDR1 SGHRS and CDR2 YFSETQ. Trimming cost V 0 bases and J 4 bases, with 10 bases left between them. The CDR3 is made up of 14 amino acids. CDR3: CASSLEPGSTEAFF. The CDR3 bases are TGCGCCAGCAGCTTGGAACCAGGGAGCACTGAAGCTTTCTTT. The full variable domain, with the rest looked up from reference TRBV5-1 and TRBJ1-1, is KAGVTQTPRYLIKTRGQQVTLSCSPISGHRSVSWYQQTPGQGLQFLFEYFSETQRNKGNFPGRFSGRQFSNSRSEMNVSTLELGDSALYLCASSLEPGSTEAFFGQGTRLTVV.

This clonotype has ten or more counts. The gene calls are TRBV12-3 or TRBV12-4 and TRBJ2-3; 9 bases are shared with TRBD2. J was trimmed by 1 base and V by 5 bases; bases with no gene match: 4. This CDR3 is built from 15 residues. Written as DNA, the CDR3 is TGTGCCAGCAGTCCTCGGACTAGCGGCACAGATACGCAGTATTTT. Amino acid sequence: CASSPRTSGTDTQYF.